The clone carrying this TCR beta chain was counted once. The data stem from a study of blood T cell repertoires in COVID-19. Whole-study context: Sites across the United States, Italy and Spain contributed samples from acute and convalescent COVID-19. PBMCs, B-cell-depleted T cells, or T cells provided the cDNA or gDNA that made up the material.

Original processing methods: By means of reference gene primer amplification, nucleated cell counts were estimated. Clones were read by immunoSEQ multiplex PCR, and TCRdb kept only the in-frame ones, dropping some. V and J calls and clone size are as listed in that table; D and trimming were resolved from the DNA. The sample has about 150,000 clones, more than 75% seen once. The sample was peripheral blood. The clonotype was recovered from a man in his fifties or sixties with acute or convalescent COVID-19.

The CDR3 DNA reads as TGTGCCAGCAGCCGACTAGCGGGAGAGGCAGATACGCAGTATTTT. Its translation: CASSRLAGEADTQYF. The J gene is TRBJ2-3, the V gene TRBV7-3; 12 nucleotides agree with TRBD2. Germline CDR1 reads SGHTA; CDR2 reads FQGTGA. The CDR3 is 15 residues long. Trimming removed 5 bases from V and 4 bases from J; junction bases left unmatched: 4.